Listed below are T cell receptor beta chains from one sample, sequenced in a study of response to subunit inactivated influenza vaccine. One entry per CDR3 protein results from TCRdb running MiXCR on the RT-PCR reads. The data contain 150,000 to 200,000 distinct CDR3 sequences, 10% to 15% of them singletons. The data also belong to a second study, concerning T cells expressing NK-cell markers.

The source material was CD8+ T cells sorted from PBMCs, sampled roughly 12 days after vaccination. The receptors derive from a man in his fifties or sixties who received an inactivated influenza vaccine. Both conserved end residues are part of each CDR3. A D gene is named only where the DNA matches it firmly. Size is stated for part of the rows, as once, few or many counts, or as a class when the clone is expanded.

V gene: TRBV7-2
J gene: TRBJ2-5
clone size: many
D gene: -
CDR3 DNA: TGTGCCAGCAGCAAAGCCGGGGTACGGGAAGAGACCCAGTACTTC
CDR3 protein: CASSKAGVREETQYF

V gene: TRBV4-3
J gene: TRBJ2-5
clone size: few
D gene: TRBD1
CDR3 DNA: TGCGCCAGCAGCCACATAGGGGGACAGGGAACAGAGACCCAGTACTTC
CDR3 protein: CASSHIGGQGTETQYF

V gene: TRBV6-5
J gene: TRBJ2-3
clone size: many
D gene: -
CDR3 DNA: TGTGCCAGCAGTTACGGTGGGGGCAGCACAGATACGCAGTATTTT
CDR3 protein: CASSYGGGSTDTQYF

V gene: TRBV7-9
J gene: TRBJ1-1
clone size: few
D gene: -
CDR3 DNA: TGTGCCAGCAGCTTAGAGTTACCCGTGGGCTTCTTT
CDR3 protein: CASSLELPVGFF

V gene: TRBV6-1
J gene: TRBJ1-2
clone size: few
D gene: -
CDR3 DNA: TGTGCCAGTACTTTTTTGGGGGGCGGCTATGGCTACACCTTC
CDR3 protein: CASTFLGGGYGYTF

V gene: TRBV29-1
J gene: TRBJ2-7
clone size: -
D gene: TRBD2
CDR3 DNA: TGCAGCGTGGAGGGACTAGCGGGAGCCTACGAGCAGTACTTC
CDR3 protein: CSVEGLAGAYEQYF

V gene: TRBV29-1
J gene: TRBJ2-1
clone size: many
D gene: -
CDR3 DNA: TGCAGCGTTGACCTGTTACCCAATGAGCAGTTCTTC
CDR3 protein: CSVDLLPNEQFF

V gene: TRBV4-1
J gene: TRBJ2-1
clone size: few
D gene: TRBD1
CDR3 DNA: TGCGCCAGCAGCCAAGAGCACGGGACAGGCTACAATGAGCAGTTCTTC
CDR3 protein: CASSQEHGTGYNEQFF

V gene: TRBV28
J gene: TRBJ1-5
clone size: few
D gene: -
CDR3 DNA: TGTGCCAGTTCCGGGCCATATAGCAATCAGCCCCAGCATTTT
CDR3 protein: CASSGPYSNQPQHF

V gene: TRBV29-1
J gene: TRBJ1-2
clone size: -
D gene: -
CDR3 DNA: TGCAGCGTTGACCGGCTAGCTAACTATGGCTACACCTTC
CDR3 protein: CSVDRLANYGYTF

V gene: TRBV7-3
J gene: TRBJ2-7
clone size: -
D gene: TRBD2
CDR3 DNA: TGTGCCAGCAGCTTAAAGAGCGGGGACGAGCAGTACTTC
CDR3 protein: CASSLKSGDEQYF

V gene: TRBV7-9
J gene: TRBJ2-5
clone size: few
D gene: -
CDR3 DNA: TGTGCCAGCAGCCAAGACTGGCTAGAGGAGACCCAGTACTTC
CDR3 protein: CASSQDWLEETQYF

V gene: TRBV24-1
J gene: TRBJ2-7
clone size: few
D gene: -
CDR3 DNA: TGTGCCACGACAGAATCCTACGAGCAGTACTTC
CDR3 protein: CATTESYEQYF

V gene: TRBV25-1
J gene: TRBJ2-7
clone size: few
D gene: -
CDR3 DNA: TGTGCCAGCCGGGACCCATACGAGCAGTACTTC
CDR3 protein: CASRDPYEQYF

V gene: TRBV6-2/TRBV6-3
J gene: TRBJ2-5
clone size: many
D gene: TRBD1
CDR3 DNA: TGTGCCAGCAGCCCTTTATCCGGGACAGGTAGAGAGACCCAGTACTTC
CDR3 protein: CASSPLSGTGRETQYF

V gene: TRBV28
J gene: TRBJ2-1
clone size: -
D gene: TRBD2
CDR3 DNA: TGTGCCAGCAGTTCCCGTAGGGAGGCGGGGGATGAGCAGTTCTTC
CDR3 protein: CASSSRREAGDEQFF

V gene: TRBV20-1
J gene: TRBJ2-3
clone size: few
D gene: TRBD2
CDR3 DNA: TGCAGTGCTAGTGATCTAGCGGACACAGATACGCAGTATTTT
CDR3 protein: CSASDLADTDTQYF

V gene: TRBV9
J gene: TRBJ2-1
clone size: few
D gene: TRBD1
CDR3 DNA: TGTGCCAGCAGCGTTTCCGGGACAGGGGGGATCAATGAGCAGTTCTTC
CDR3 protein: CASSVSGTGGINEQFF

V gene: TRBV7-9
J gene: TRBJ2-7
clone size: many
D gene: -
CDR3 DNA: TGTGCCAGCGTAGGGGCGTCCTACGAGCAGTACTTC
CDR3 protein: CASVGASYEQYF

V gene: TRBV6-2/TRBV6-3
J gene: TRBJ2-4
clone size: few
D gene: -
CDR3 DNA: TGTGCCAGCAGTCCGAGGGGACCGACGATCAAAAACATTCAGTACTTC
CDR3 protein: CASSPRGPTIKNIQYF

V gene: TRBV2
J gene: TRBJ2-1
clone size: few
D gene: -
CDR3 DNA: TGTGCCACCTCGTCCTTAACTAACAATGAGCAGTTCTTC
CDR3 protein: CATSSLTNNEQFF